Each of the 17 T cell receptor beta chains below was sequenced from the same sample in a study of blood T cell repertoires in COVID-19. This table comes from immunoSEQ multiplex PCR, and its TCRdb copy is limited to in-frame clones, with some not included. The data show about 95,000 clones, roughly 86% seen once. The sample was peripheral blood. These receptors came from a human donor in a cohort sampled during active COVID-19.

The rearrangement links TRBV3-1 (or the pseudogene TRBV3-2) to TRBJ1-2, with D uncertain. Deletions cut 0 bases from V and 6 bases from J, with 5 bases between. The length of the CDR3 is 12 residues. Per the germline V gene, CDR1 is LGHDT and CDR2 is YNNKEL (reference sequence). For the CDR3, the DNA is TGTGCCAGCAGCCAAGAACACCATGGCTACACCTTC. It specifies CASSQEHHGYTF.

The chain combines TRBV12-3 or TRBV12-4 with TRBJ2-7, with 8 bases identical to TRBD2. The CDR3 totals 13 residues. V shed 6 bases and J 2 bases; nucleotides not matched to a gene: 3. CDR3 region: CASSGGAPYEQYF. CDR3 in DNA: TGTGCCAGCAGCGGGGGGGCCCCCTACGAGCAGTACTTC.

The V call is TRBV6-2 or TRBV6-3, the J call TRBJ2-5; D is unresolved. This CDR3 spans 11 amino acids. V was trimmed by 5 bases and J by 4 bases, leaving 5 bases between them. Germline values: CDR1 MNHEY, CDR2 SVGEGT. The CDR3: CASSILETQYF. The DNA for the CDR3 is TGTGCCAGCAGTATTCTAGAGACCCAGTACTTC.

The rearrangement uses TRBV3-1 (or the pseudogene TRBV3-2) and TRBJ1-5; D is unresolved. Looked up from germline, CDR1 is LGHDT and CDR2 is YNNKEL (reference sequence). V shed 2 bases and J shed 4 bases, with 3 bases lying between them. CDR3 size: 12 residues. CDR3 region: CASSQLNQPQHF. The CDR3 DNA follows: TGTGCCAGCAGCCAATTAAATCAGCCCCAGCATTTT.

This chain uses TRBV30 with TRBJ1-4; 9 bases map to TRBD1. V lost 2 bases, J lost 12 bases, and 7 bases stayed unmatched. Germline CDR1 and CDR2: GTSNPN and SVGIG (reference sequence). This CDR3 contains 13 residues. CDR3 sequence reads: CAWSKDRGGELFF. CDR3 bases: TGTGCCTGGAGTAAGGACAGGGGTGGAGAACTGTTTTTT.

The V call is TRBV27, the J call TRBJ1-5, with D perhaps TRBD1 (6 bases). This CDR3 contains 13 residues. Trimming pared 5 bases from V and 5 bases from J, leaving 10 bases between. Germline V gene lookup returns CDR1 MNHEY and CDR2 SMNVEV (reference sequence). This chain's CDR3 is CASSPRTDQPQHF. The CDR3 DNA reads TGTGCCAGCAGTCCCCGGACAGATCAGCCCCAGCATTTT.

V and J are TRBV27 and TRBJ2-1; D is undetermined. The CDR3 contains 13 residues. V was pared by 8 bases and J by 0 bases, with 8 bases between. The germline V gene has CDR1 MNHEY and CDR2 SMNVEV (reference sequence). CDR3 nucleotides: TGTGCCAGCCGGTGGAGCTCCTACAATGAGCAGTTCTTC. As protein: CASRWSSYNEQFF.

The chain combines TRBV7-6 with TRBJ1-4; no definite D call. V gave up 0 bases and J gave up 0 bases, with 8 bases separating them. Germline CDR1 SGHVS, CDR2 FNYEAQ. The CDR3 spans 16 residues. CDR3 sequence: CASSLASGATNEKLFF. The CDR3 DNA reads TGTGCCAGCAGCTTAGCCAGCGGTGCAACTAATGAAAAACTGTTTTTT.

V usage is TRBV10-1 and J usage is TRBJ2-5, with a weak D call TRBD1 (5 bases). V was cut by 2 bases and J by 1 base, with 11 bases left in between. Germline CDR1 is WNHNN and CDR2 is SYGVQD (reference sequence). The CDR3 covers 15 residues. This CDR3 reads CASSEAQATQETQYF. The CDR3 DNA reads TGCGCCAGCAGTGAGGCACAGGCGACCCAAGAGACCCAGTACTTC.

The rearrangement links TRBV3-1 (or the pseudogene TRBV3-2) to TRBJ1-2; 7 positions match TRBD1. The germline V gene has CDR1 LGHDT and CDR2 YNNKEL (reference sequence). The CDR3 consists of 15 residues. V was pared by 5 bases and J by 9 bases, with 15 bases of the junction left unmatched. CDR3 region: CASSSGGGQVRSYTF. CDR3 in DNA: TGTGCCAGCAGCTCAGGAGGAGGACAGGTTAGGAGCTACACCTTC.

This chain uses TRBV6-5 with TRBJ1-4, with D perhaps matching TRBD1 (6 bases). Germline CDR1 is MNHEY and CDR2 is SVGAGI. The length of the CDR3 is 15 residues. The V end lost 7 bases, the J end lost 0 bases, and 12 bases lay between the germline ends. CDR3 nucleotide sequence: TGTGCCAGCATGATGACAGGAGCAACTAATGAAAAACTGTTTTTT. Its translation is CASMMTGATNEKLFF.

The rearrangement links TRBV18 to TRBJ1-4; 10 positions match TRBD1. Germline V gene data show CDR1 as KGHSH and CDR2 as LQKENI. The CDR3 contains 13 residues. The junction had 7 bases not matched to a gene; V was cut back by 6 bases and J by 12 bases. The CDR3 sequence: CASSEDRGAQLFF. The CDR3, as DNA: TGTGCCAGCTCCGAGGACAGGGGGGCTCAACTGTTTTTT.

The chain links TRBV30 to TRBJ1-4; TRBD1 matches at 8 bases. Trimming removed 2 bases from V and 5 bases from J; junction bases left unmatched: 4. CDR3 size: 14 residues. Germline values: CDR1 GTSNPN, CDR2 SVGIG (reference sequence). The CDR3 DNA is TGTGCCTGGAGTAAAGGACAGGGAAATGAAAAACTGTTTTTT. Its protein is CAWSKGQGNEKLFF.

There are a few counts of this clone. This sequence joins TRBV10-1 and TRBJ2-1, with D possibly matching TRBD2 (5 bases). CDR1 is WNHNN, CDR2 SYGVQD, per germline (reference sequence). V was pared by 6 bases and J by 8 bases, with 11 bases between. This CDR3 is 12 amino acids long. DNA for the CDR3: TGCGCCAGCAGCCGGGGAAGGGATGAGCAGTTCTTC. Its translation: CASSRGRDEQFF.

The chain recombines TRBV7-3 with TRBJ2-1, with 9 positions matching TRBD1. Trimming at V came to 5 bases and at J to 9 bases, leaving 2 bases not matched to a gene. The CDR3 has 12 amino acids. The germline V gene encodes CDR1 SGHTA and CDR2 FQGTGA. The CDR3 protein is CASSMTGGEQFF. CDR3 DNA sequence: TGTGCCAGCAGCATGACAGGGGGTGAGCAGTTCTTC.

The chain links TRBV19 to TRBJ2-4, with 12 positions matching TRBD1. The CDR3 has 17 residues. Unmatched junction bases numbered 8, after V lost 5 bases and J lost 3 bases. CDR1 and CDR2 from the germline V gene are LNHDA and SQIVND (reference sequence). The CDR3 nucleotides read TGTGCCAGTAGTCCCGGGACAGGGGGCTCGGGCAAAAACATTCAGTACTTC. As protein: CASSPGTGGSGKNIQYF.

The count of this clone is one. The V and J genes are TRBV28 and TRBJ1-2; D unresolved. The ends were cut back, 3 bases at V and 1 base at J, with 6 bases in the middle. This CDR3 is 13 amino acids long. Per germline, CDR1 MDHEN and CDR2 SYDVKM. The CDR3 protein is CASSFPFNYGYTF. The CDR3, as DNA: TGTGCCAGCAGTTTTCCCTTTAACTATGGCTACACCTTC.